The 14 T cell receptor beta chains listed next were all sequenced from one sample in a study of cytotoxic CD8 clonotypes in ibrutinib-treated CLL. TCRdb's copy holds only in-frame clones and misses some; the assay was immunoSEQ multiplex PCR. The sample records tens of thousands of clones, 45% to 60% being singletons. The sample in question was PBMCs, obtained before ibrutinib treatment. The receptors were gathered from a human donor with chronic lymphocytic leukemia.

This clone was found a few times. The genes are TRBV28 and TRBJ1-1; possible D gene TRBD1, 5 bases. From germline, CDR1 is MDHEN and CDR2 SYDVKM. The V end was cut by 6 bases, the J end by 2 bases, with 19 bases between. There are 16 residues in the CDR3. The CDR3: CASSLGALSLNTEAFF. The CDR3 bases are TGTGCCAGCAGCCTCGGGGCCCTAAGTTTAAACACTGAAGCTTTCTTT. Full variable domain (outside the CDR3, taken from reference TRBV28 and TRBJ1-1): DVKVTQSSRYLVKRTGEKVFLECVQDMDHENMFWYRQDPGLGLRLIYFSYDVKMKEKGDIPEGYSVSREKKERFSLILESASTNQTSMYLCASSLGALSLNTEAFFGQGTRLTVV.

This chain joins TRBV6-4 and TRBJ1-2; perhaps TRBD1 as D (6 bases). The V gene lost 2 bases and the J gene lost 7 bases, with 11 bases spanning the gap. This CDR3 is 13 amino acids long. Germline V gene sequence: CDR1 MRHNA, CDR2 SNTAGT. The CDR3 nucleotides are TGTGCCAGCAGTGACGAAGGCAGGGGTGGCTACACCTTC. Translation gives CASSDEGRGGYTF.

DNA of the CDR3: TGTGCCAGCAGCGTCACCGGGGGTAGCGGGAGGGTCTACAATGAGCAGTTCTTC. Protein sequence: CASSVTGGSGRVYNEQFF. This sequence joins TRBV9 and TRBJ2-1; 11 bases fit TRBD2. J lost 3 bases, V lost 2 bases, and 10 bases had no gene match. CDR1 and CDR2 (germline): SGDLS, YYNGEE. The CDR3 consists of 18 residues.

Judged by abundance, this clone is medium-sized. J is TRBJ1-2 and V is TRBV5-1; TRBD1 might be the D (5 bases). CDR1 and CDR2 (germline): SGHRS, YFSETQ. V lost 1 base and J 8 bases, leaving 21 bases between the germline ends. The length of the CDR3 is 16 residues. CDR3 region: CASSLLAGLAHEGYTF. The CDR3 DNA sequence: TGCGCCAGCAGCTTGTTGGCAGGGCTCGCCCATGAGGGCTACACCTTC.

The chain joins TRBV6-1 to TRBJ2-6; no reliable D call. CDR3 length: 16 residues. The germline V gene has CDR1 MNHNS and CDR2 SASEGT. Trimming removed 3 bases at V and 0 bases at J, with 9 bases between. Written as DNA, the CDR3 is TGTGCCAGCAGTGATATGAGCTTCTCTGGGGCCAACGTCCTGACTTTC. Translation: CASSDMSFSGANVLTF.

The gene calls are TRBV7-2 and TRBJ2-4; 7 nucleotides agree with TRBD1. The CDR3 totals 14 residues. The germline V gene encodes CDR1 SGHTA and CDR2 FQGNSA. J was trimmed by 7 bases and V by 5 bases; bases with no gene match: 8. CDR3 coding DNA: TGTGCCAGCAGCCCACAGGGGAATCGGAACATTCAGTACTTC. Its translation is CASSPQGNRNIQYF. Filled out from reference TRBV7-2 and TRBJ2-4, the complete variable domain reads GAGVSQSPSNKVTEKGKDVELRCDPISGHTALYWYRQSLGQGLEFLIYFQGNSAPDKSGLPSDRFSAERTGGSVSTLTIQRTQQEDSAVYLCASSPQGNRNIQYFGAGTRLSVL.

This clone turned up a few times. The genes are TRBV9 and TRBJ1-2; D is perhaps TRBD1 (6 bases). The CDR3 is made up of 15 amino acids. Per germline, CDR1 SGDLS and CDR2 YYNGEE. The V gene lost 0 bases and the J gene lost 4 bases, with 13 bases spanning the gap. This CDR3 reads CASSVDPGVLYGYTF. The CDR3 coding sequence is TGTGCCAGCAGCGTAGATCCAGGGGTCCTCTATGGCTACACCTTC.

This clone was observed a single time. The V and J genes are TRBV7-6 and TRBJ2-2; 8 bases agree with TRBD1. CDR1 SGHVS and CDR2 FNYEAQ come from the germline V gene. CDR3 length equals 15 residues. Germline trimming cut 0 bases from V and 3 bases from J; bases unmatched to any gene: 0. The CDR3 here is CASSLATGDTGELFF. CDR3 in DNA: TGTGCCAGCAGCTTAGCGACAGGGGACACCGGGGAGCTGTTTTTT. Filled out from reference TRBV7-6 and TRBJ2-2, the complete variable domain reads GAGVSQSPRYKVTKRGQDVALRCDPISGHVSLYWYRQALGQGPEFLTYFNYEAQQDKSGLPNDRFSAERPEGSISTLTIQRTEQRDSAMYRCASSLATGDTGELFFGEGSRLTVL.

The chain uses TRBV9 and TRBJ1-4; TRBD1 might be the D (6 bases). The CDR3 covers 14 residues. Trimming removed 4 bases from V and 8 bases from J, with 15 bases in between. CDR1 is SGDLS and CDR2 is YYNGEE in the germline V gene. The CDR3 spells CASSPGQLEEKLFF. The CDR3 nucleotides read TGTGCCAGCAGCCCTGGACAGTTGGAGGAAAAACTGTTTTTT. Together with reference TRBV9 and TRBJ1-4, the CDR3 gives the full variable domain: DSGVTQTPKHLITATGQRVTLRCSPRSGDLSVYWYQQSLDQGLQFLIQYYNGEERAKGNILERFSAQQFPDLHSELNLSSLELGDSALYFCASSPGQLEEKLFFGSGTQLSVL.

About this clone itself: Other DNA sequences in this sample translate to the same CDR3. This sequence joins TRBV12-5 and TRBJ1-5; a weak D match, TRBD1 (5 bases). The CDR3 is 13 residues long. Germline-derived CDR1 and CDR2 are LGHNT and FRNRAP. V was clipped by 6 bases and J by 2 bases, with 8 bases between them. CDR3 sequence (DNA): TGTGCTAGTGGGGTGGGGGGCAATCAGCCCCAGCATTTT. Amino acid sequence: CASGVGGNQPQHF.

The chain has TRBV13 and TRBJ2-2; no clear D gene. Trimming stripped 3 bases from V and 4 bases from J, with 12 bases between. Germline values: CDR1 PRHDT, CDR2 FYEKMQ (reference sequence). The CDR3 is 15 residues long. CDR3 in amino acids: CASSFVMSGTGELFF. The CDR3 DNA sequence: TGTGCCAGCAGCTTTGTTATGAGTGGCACCGGGGAGCTGTTTTTT. Complete variable domain (other parts from reference TRBV13 and TRBJ2-2): AAGVIQSPRHLIKEKRETATLKCYPIPRHDTVYWYQQGPGQDPQFLISFYEKMQSDKGSIPDRFSAQQFSDYHSELNMSSLELGDSALYFCASSFVMSGTGELFFGEGSRLTVL.

The chain has TRBV18 and TRBJ2-7; D not certain. CDR1 KGHSH and CDR2 LQKENI come from the germline V gene. Trimming took 3 bases from V and 4 from J, leaving 19 bases between them. The CDR3 contains 16 residues. The CDR3 bases are TGTGCCAGCTCACCGCCGGACCGTAGGAGAGAGTACGAGCAGTACTTC. Its protein product is CASSPPDRRREYEQYF.

About this clone itself: The sample carries other DNA sequences with the same CDR3. The J gene is TRBJ1-2, the V gene TRBV28, with D unresolved. V was trimmed by 2 bases and J by 3 bases, leaving 4 bases between them. The V gene's germline CDR1 is MDHEN and CDR2 SYDVKM. The CDR3 length is 12 residues. The CDR3 loop is CASSLPYYGYTF. The CDR3, as DNA: TGTGCCAGCAGTTTACCTTACTATGGCTACACCTTC.

CDR3 in DNA: TGTGCCAGCAGCTTAACGTCGGGAGTAACCTCTTACGAGCAGTACTTC. It translates to CASSLTSGVTSYEQYF. The chain joins TRBV7-2 to TRBJ2-7, with a tentative D call TRBD2 (6 bases). The V gene's germline CDR1 is SGHTA and CDR2 FQGNSA. Trimming pared 2 bases from V and 4 bases from J, leaving 18 bases between. The CDR3 is 16 residues long.